The clone carrying this T cell receptor (beta chain) was detected a few times. Its matching antigen is unknown. Genomic DNA was the PCR template. Multiplex PCR with 30 forward and 13 reverse primers amplified the TCR beta CDR3. TCRdb called the multiplex PCR reads again in MiXCR, with one record for every CDR3 protein. The sample consists of around 300,000 distinct CDR3 sequences, roughly 50% of them appearing once. This sample is part of a study of type 1 and type 2 diabetes patients. About the study: Samples came from type 1 diabetic, type 2 diabetic or nondiabetic people, recruited in China. Magnetic bead positive selection isolated CD4+ or CD8+ T cells from PBMCs.

The length of the CDR3 is 15 residues. Germline V CDR1 and CDR2: GTSNPN, SVGIG (reference sequence). The V end was cut by 1 base, the J end by 2 bases, with 12 bases between. Findings of the study overall: In CD4+ and CD8+ T cells, type 2 diabetes diversity exceeded type 1.

Diabetic patients met standard criteria for type 1 or type 2 diabetes. The sequenced sample consisted of peripheral blood mononuclear cells (PBMCs). This sequence joins TRBV30 and TRBJ1-3; D is perhaps TRBD1 (5 bases). This TCR was recovered from a young man with type 2 diabetes. The CDR3 region has the DNA TGTGCCTGGAGTGGACAGCTTGAAGCTGGAAACACCATATATTTT. It is translated as CAWSGQLEAGNTIYF.